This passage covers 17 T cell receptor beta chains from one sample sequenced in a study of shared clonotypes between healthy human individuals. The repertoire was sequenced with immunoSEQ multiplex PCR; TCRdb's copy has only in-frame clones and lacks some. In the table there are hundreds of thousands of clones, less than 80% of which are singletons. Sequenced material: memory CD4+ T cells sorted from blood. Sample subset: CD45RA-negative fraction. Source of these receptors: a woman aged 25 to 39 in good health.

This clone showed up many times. The CDR3 protein is CASRRDGAGAYQPQHF. The CDR3 nucleotides are TGTGCCAGCAGGCGCGATGGGGCAGGGGCGTATCAGCCCCAGCATTTT. The chain joins TRBV2 to TRBJ1-5; D is possibly TRBD1 (6 bases). The CDR3 has 16 amino acids. Trimming left V 6 bases short and J 5 bases short, with 20 bases between. Per germline, CDR1 SNHLY and CDR2 FYNNEI. The full variable domain, completed using reference TRBV2 and TRBJ1-5, is EPEVTQTPSHQVTQMGQEVILRCVPISNHLYFYWYRQILGQKVEFLVSFYNNEISEKSEIFDDQFSVERPDGSNFTLKIRSTKLEDSAMYFCASRRDGAGAYQPQHFGDGTRLSIL.

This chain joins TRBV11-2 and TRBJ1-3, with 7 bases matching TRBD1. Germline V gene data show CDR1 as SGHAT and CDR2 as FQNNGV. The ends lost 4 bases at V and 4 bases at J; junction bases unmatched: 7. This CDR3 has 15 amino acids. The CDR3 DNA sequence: TGTGCCAGCAGCTCGTACAGGGGTACCGGAAACACCATATATTTT. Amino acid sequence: CASSSYRGTGNTIYF.

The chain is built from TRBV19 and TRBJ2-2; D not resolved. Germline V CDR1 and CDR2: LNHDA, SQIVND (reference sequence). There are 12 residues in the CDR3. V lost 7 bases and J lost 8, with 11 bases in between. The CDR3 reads CASISLFGELFF. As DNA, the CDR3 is TGTGCCAGTATCTCCCTTTTTGGGGAGCTGTTTTTT.

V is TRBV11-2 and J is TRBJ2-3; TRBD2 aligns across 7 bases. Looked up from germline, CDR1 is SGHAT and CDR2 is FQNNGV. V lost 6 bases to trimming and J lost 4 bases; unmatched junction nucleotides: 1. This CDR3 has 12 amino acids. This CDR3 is CASRREADTQYF. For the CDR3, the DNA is TGTGCCAGCAGACGGGAGGCAGATACGCAGTATTTT.

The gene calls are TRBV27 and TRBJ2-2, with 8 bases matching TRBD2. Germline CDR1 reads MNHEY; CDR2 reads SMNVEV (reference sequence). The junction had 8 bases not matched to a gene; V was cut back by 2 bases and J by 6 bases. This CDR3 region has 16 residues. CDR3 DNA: TGTGCCAGCAGTTTACCCAGCGGGAGTGTGGCCGGGGAGCTGTTTTTT. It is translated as CASSLPSGSVAGELFF.

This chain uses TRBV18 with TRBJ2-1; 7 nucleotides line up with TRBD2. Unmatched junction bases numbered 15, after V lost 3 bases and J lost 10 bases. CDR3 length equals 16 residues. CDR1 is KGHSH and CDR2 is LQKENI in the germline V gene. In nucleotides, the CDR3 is TGTGCCAGCTCACCCACGGAGGGGAGGGCCCAAAGGGAGCAGTTCTTC. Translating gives CASSPTEGRAQREQFF.

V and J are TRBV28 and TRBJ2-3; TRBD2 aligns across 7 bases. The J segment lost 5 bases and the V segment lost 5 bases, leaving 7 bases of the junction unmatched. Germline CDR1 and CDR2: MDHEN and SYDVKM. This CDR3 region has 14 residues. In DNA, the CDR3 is TGTGCCAGCAGTAGCGGGATGATGATAGATACGCAGTATTTT. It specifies CASSSGMMIDTQYF.

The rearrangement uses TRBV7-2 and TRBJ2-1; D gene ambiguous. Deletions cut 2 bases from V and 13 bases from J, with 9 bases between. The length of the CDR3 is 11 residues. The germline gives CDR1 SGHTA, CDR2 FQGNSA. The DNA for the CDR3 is TGTGCCAGCAGCTTACGGCCTCCTCAGTTCTTC. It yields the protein CASSLRPPQFF.

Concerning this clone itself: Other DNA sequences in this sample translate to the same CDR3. CDR3 sequence reads: CASSLSSSEQYF. The CDR3 DNA reads as TGTGCCAGCAGCTTAAGTTCGAGTGAGCAGTACTTC. The chain joins TRBV11-2 to TRBJ2-7, with D hard to call. The CDR3 totals 12 residues. The germline V gene encodes CDR1 SGHAT and CDR2 FQNNGV. The V gene lost 2 bases and the J gene lost 7 bases, with 9 bases spanning the gap. Full variable domain (rest looked up from reference TRBV11-2 and TRBJ2-7): EAGVAQSPRYKIIEKRQSVAFWCNPISGHATLYWYQQILGQGPKLLIQFQNNGVVDDSQLPKDRFSAERLKGVDSTLKIQPAKLEDSAVYLCASSLSSSEQYFGPGTRLTVT.

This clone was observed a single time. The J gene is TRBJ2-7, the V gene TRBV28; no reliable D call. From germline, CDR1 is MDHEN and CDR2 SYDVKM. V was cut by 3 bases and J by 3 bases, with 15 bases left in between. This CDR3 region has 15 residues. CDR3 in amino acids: CASSFTSGTGYEQYF. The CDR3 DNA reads TGTGCCAGCAGTTTTACCTCGGGCACCGGCTACGAGCAGTACTTC.

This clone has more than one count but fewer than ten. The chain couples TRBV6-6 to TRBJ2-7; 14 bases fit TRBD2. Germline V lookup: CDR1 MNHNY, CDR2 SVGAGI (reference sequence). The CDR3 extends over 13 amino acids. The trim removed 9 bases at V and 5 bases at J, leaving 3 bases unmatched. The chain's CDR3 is CASGLAGGHEQYF. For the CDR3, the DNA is TGTGCCAGTGGACTAGCGGGAGGCCACGAGCAGTACTTC.

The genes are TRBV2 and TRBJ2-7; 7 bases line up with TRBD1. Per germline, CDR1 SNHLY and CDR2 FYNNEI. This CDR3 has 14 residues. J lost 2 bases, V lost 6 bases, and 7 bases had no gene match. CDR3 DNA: TGTGCCAGCAGGGAGACAGGGATTGCCTACGAGCAGTACTTC. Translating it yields CASRETGIAYEQYF.

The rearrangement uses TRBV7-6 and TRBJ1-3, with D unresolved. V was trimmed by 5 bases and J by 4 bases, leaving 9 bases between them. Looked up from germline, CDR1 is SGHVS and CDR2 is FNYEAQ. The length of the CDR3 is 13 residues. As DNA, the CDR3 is TGTGCCAGCAGCCTCAGACGAGGAAACACCATATATTTT. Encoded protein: CASSLRRGNTIYF.

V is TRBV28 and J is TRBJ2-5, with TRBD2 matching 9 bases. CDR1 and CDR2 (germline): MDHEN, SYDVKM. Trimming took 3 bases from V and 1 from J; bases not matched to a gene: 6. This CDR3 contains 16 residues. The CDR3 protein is CASSFGLAGSQETQYF. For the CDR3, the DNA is TGTGCCAGCAGTTTCGGGCTAGCGGGAAGCCAAGAGACCCAGTACTTC.

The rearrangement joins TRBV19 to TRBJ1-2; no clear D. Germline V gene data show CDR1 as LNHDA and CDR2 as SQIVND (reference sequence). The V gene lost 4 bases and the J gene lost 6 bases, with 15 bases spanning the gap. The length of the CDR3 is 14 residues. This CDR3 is CASSTAPTGNGYTF. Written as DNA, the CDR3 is TGTGCCAGTAGTACGGCCCCTACGGGGAATGGCTACACCTTC.

CDR3 sequence reads: CATSRALEGADGWTQYF. In DNA form, the CDR3 reads TGTGCCACCAGCAGGGCCCTTGAGGGGGCGGACGGTTGGACCCAGTACTTC. This rearrangement joins TRBV15 to TRBJ2-5; 7 bases fit TRBD1. In germline, CDR1 is LNHNV, CDR2 YYDKDF (reference sequence). This CDR3 is 17 amino acids long. With V trimmed by 3 bases and J by 7 bases, 17 bases remained unmatched.

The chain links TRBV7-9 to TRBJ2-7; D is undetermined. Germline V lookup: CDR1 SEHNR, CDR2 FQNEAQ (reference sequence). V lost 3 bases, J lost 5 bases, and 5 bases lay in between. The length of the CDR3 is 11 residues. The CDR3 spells CASSFTNEQYF. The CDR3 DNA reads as TGTGCCAGCAGCTTTACAAACGAGCAGTACTTC. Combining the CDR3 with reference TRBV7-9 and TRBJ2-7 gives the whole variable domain DTGVSQNPRHKITKRGQNVTFRCDPISEHNRLYWYRQTLGQGPEFLTYFQNEAQLEKSRLLSDRFSAERPKGSFSTLEIQRTEQGDSAMYLCASSFTNEQYFGPGTRLTVT.